Listed here are 22 T cell receptor beta chains from one sample, sequenced in a study of response to subunit inactivated influenza vaccine. TCRdb reanalysed the RT-PCR reads using MiXCR and keeps one entry per CDR3 protein. The sample shows 800,000 or so distinct CDR3 sequences, around 20% of them seen only once. Sequencing used PBMCs from blood, obtained about 5 days after vaccination. These receptors were obtained from a man aged 50 or older who received an inactivated influenza vaccine.

The genes are TRBV6-5 and TRBJ2-3, with TRBD2 matching over 10 bases. This CDR3 has 18 amino acids. CDR1 MNHEY and CDR2 SVGAGI come from the germline V gene. V lost 3 bases, J lost 4 bases, and 13 bases stayed unmatched. CDR3 nucleotides: TGTGCCAGCAGTTATAGTTACCTGGGGACTAGCGAAGCAGATACGCAGTATTTT. Amino acids: CASSYSYLGTSEADTQYF.

The V and J genes are TRBV14 and TRBJ2-7; D is undetermined. This CDR3 comprises 13 residues. V dropped 1 base and J dropped 4 bases, with 8 bases sitting between them. Germline V gene data show CDR1 as SGHDN and CDR2 as FVKESK. CDR3 protein: CASSQVFRYEQYF. Written as DNA, the CDR3 is TGTGCCAGCAGCCAAGTTTTTCGTTACGAGCAGTACTTC. Together with reference TRBV14 and TRBJ2-7, the CDR3 gives the full variable domain: EAGVTQFPSHSVIEKGQTVTLRCDPISGHDNLYWYRRVMGKEIKFLLHFVKESKQDESGMPNNRFLAERTGGTYSTLKVQPAELEDSGVYFCASSQVFRYEQYFGPGTRLTVT.

This clonotype has just a few counts. The gene calls are TRBV29-1 and TRBJ2-5; 9 nucleotides align to TRBD1. This CDR3 has 14 amino acids. CDR1 and CDR2 from the germline V gene are SQVTM and ANQGSEA. J lost 2 bases, V lost 4 bases, and 5 bases had no gene match. CDR3 sequence reads: CSVGGQGFQETQYF. CDR3 nucleotide sequence: TGCAGCGTTGGGGGACAGGGATTTCAAGAGACCCAGTACTTC.

This clonotype has only a few counts. The chain is built from TRBV18 and TRBJ2-7; D might be TRBD2 (5 bases). Between the trimmed V and J ends, which lost 3 bases and 2 bases, there was a span of 17 bases. Germline values: CDR1 KGHSH, CDR2 LQKENI. The CDR3 extends over 16 amino acids. In DNA, the CDR3 is TGTGCCAGCTCACCCCCAGGACTTGTTGGAACCTACGAGCAGTACTTC. Translated: CASSPPGLVGTYEQYF.

This clonotype was found a few times. The CDR3 spells CASRGDLKLGGYTF. The CDR3 bases are TGTGCCAGCAGGGGGGACCTAAAGCTGGGTGGCTACACCTTC. V gene TRBV12-3 or TRBV12-4 combines with J gene TRBJ1-2, with D possibly TRBD1 on 5 matching bases. The V and J ends lost 6 bases and 7 bases respectively, with 18 bases between them. This CDR3 has 14 residues.

This clonotype appeared many times. The chain uses TRBV7-8 and TRBJ2-1; the D gene is possibly TRBD1 (6 bases). V lost 2 bases, J lost 3 bases, and 8 bases lay in between. Per the germline V gene, CDR1 is SGHVS and CDR2 is FQNEAQ. The CDR3 is 14 amino acids. The CDR3 bases are TGTGCCAGCAGCTTATGGGACATCTACAATGAGCAGTTCTTC. Residues: CASSLWDIYNEQFF.

This clonotype has only one observation. This chain joins TRBV7-8 and TRBJ2-7, with D hard to call. Trimming took 1 base from V and 6 from J, leaving 13 bases between them. The CDR3 is 14 amino acids. Germline-derived CDR1 and CDR2 are SGHVS and FQNEAQ. The CDR3 sequence is CASSLVVNAAEQYF. CDR3 bases: TGTGCCAGCAGCTTAGTAGTCAACGCTGCCGAGCAGTACTTC.

The rearrangement links TRBV12-3 or TRBV12-4 to TRBJ2-4; 11 bases are shared with TRBD1. The CDR3 consists of 18 residues. V shed 6 bases, J shed 1 base, and the junction held 11 bases outside the gene matches. CDR3 loop: CASSLGQGARVAKNIQYF. For the CDR3, the DNA is TGTGCCAGCAGCCTCGGACAGGGGGCGCGGGTGGCCAAAAACATTCAGTACTTC.

This clonotype was seen a handful of times. This rearrangement joins TRBV5-1 to TRBJ2-7; 9 nucleotides align to TRBD1. This CDR3 is built from 16 residues. The junction had 5 bases not matched to a gene; V was cut back by 1 base and J by 0 bases. Per germline, CDR1 SGHRS and CDR2 YFSETQ. The CDR3 nucleotides read TGCGCCAGCAGCTTGACGGGACAGGGCTTCTCCTACGAGCAGTACTTC. Its protein is CASSLTGQGFSYEQYF. Filled out from reference TRBV5-1 and TRBJ2-7, the complete variable domain reads KAGVTQTPRYLIKTRGQQVTLSCSPISGHRSVSWYQQTPGQGLQFLFEYFSETQRNKGNFPGRFSGRQFSNSRSEMNVSTLELGDSALYLCASSLTGQGFSYEQYFGPGTRLTVT.

In its sample, this clonotype was seen many times. The V gene is TRBV7-9, the J gene TRBJ2-1; TRBD1 matches 8 bases. The CDR3 has 15 amino acids. Germline V gene data show CDR1 as SEHNR and CDR2 as FQNEAQ (reference sequence). V was pared by 5 bases and J by 3 bases, with 6 bases of the junction left unmatched. The CDR3 region has the DNA TGTGCCAGCAGCCCGGACAGGGTTTTCTACAATGAGCAGTTCTTC. Translating it yields CASSPDRVFYNEQFF. Full variable domain (outside the CDR3, taken from reference TRBV7-9 and TRBJ2-1): DTGVSQNPRHKITKRGQNVTFRCDPISEHNRLYWYRQTLGQGPEFLTYFQNEAQLEKSRLLSDRFSAERPKGSFSTLEIQRTEQGDSAMYLCASSPDRVFYNEQFFGPGTRLTVL.

This clonotype was seen at least ten times. The chain uses TRBV12-3 or TRBV12-4 and TRBJ2-7, with D tentatively TRBD2 (9 bases). This CDR3 is 15 amino acids long. V lost 5 bases, J lost 4 bases, and 18 bases lay in between. The CDR3 coding sequence is TGTGCCAGCAGTCCTAGCGGGACAGGAGGGTACGAGCAGTACTTC. Protein sequence: CASSPSGTGGYEQYF.

The chain couples TRBV5-1 to TRBJ2-2; D may be TRBD1 (6 bases). Trimming cost V 4 bases and J 0 bases, with 22 bases left between them. Germline V lookup: CDR1 SGHRS, CDR2 YFSETQ. The CDR3 runs to 19 residues. The CDR3: CASSAPGTSNYPNTGELFF. The CDR3 nucleotides read TGCGCCAGCAGCGCGCCCGGGACAAGCAATTACCCGAACACCGGGGAGCTGTTTTTT. Supplemented by reference TRBV5-1 and TRBJ2-2, the full variable domain reads KAGVTQTPRYLIKTRGQQVTLSCSPISGHRSVSWYQQTPGQGLQFLFEYFSETQRNKGNFPGRFSGRQFSNSRSEMNVSTLELGDSALYLCASSAPGTSNYPNTGELFFGEGSRLTVL.

This chain connects TRBV29-1 to TRBJ1-2; D is undetermined. This CDR3 has 14 residues. Trimming shortened V by 1 base and J by 2 bases, and 11 bases separated the two germline ends. CDR1 and CDR2 (germline): SQVTM, ANQGSEA. This CDR3 is CSVEADGLNYGYTF. CDR3 bases: TGCAGCGTTGAAGCCGACGGATTAAACTATGGCTACACCTTC.

The chain recombines TRBV28 with TRBJ2-3; 14 positions match TRBD2. Germline-derived CDR1 and CDR2 are MDHEN and SYDVKM. With 4 bases clipped from V and 2 bases from J, the junction kept 5 bases outside the gene matches. The length of the CDR3 is 17 residues. The DNA for the CDR3 is TGTGCCAGCAGTTCCGGGACTAGCGGGGGATTCACAGATACGCAGTATTTT. As protein: CASSSGTSGGFTDTQYF. Combining the CDR3 with reference TRBV28 and TRBJ2-3 gives the whole variable domain DVKVTQSSRYLVKRTGEKVFLECVQDMDHENMFWYRQDPGLGLRLIYFSYDVKMKEKGDIPEGYSVSREKKERFSLILESASTNQTSMYLCASSSGTSGGFTDTQYFGPGTRLTVL.

The table lists this clonotype with a few counts. The rearrangement joins TRBV9 to TRBJ2-7; the match to TRBD1 covers 7 bases. Germline lookup yields CDR1 SGDLS and CDR2 YYNGEE. This CDR3 is built from 15 residues. Trimming cost V 3 bases and J 1 base; bases outside gene matches: 7. The CDR3 loop is CASSEGDSLSYEQYF. For the CDR3, the DNA is TGTGCCAGCAGCGAGGGGGACAGTTTATCCTACGAGCAGTACTTC.

The chain couples TRBV28 to TRBJ2-6, with a weak D call TRBD1 (6 bases). This CDR3 region has 19 residues. The V end was cut by 3 bases, the J end by 0 bases, with 18 bases between. Germline CDR1 MDHEN, CDR2 SYDVKM. The CDR3 DNA follows: TGTGCCAGCAGTTTGGGTGGGACGGCAGGGGCCTCTGGGGCCAACGTCCTGACTTTC. This sequence encodes CASSLGGTAGASGANVLTF.

The J gene is TRBJ2-1, the V gene TRBV30, with D unclear. The CDR3 consists of 12 residues. Germline CDR1 and CDR2: GTSNPN and SVGIG (reference sequence). V gave up 5 bases and J gave up 3 bases, with 8 bases separating them. The CDR3 is CAWGPDYNEQFF. The CDR3 region has the DNA TGTGCCTGGGGCCCTGACTACAATGAGCAGTTCTTC.

This clonotype was seen only a few times. The chain carries TRBV20-1 and TRBJ2-7, with 11 nucleotides matching TRBD2. This CDR3 comprises 15 residues. J gave up 4 bases and V 6 bases, and 11 bases lay outside the gene matches. Germline CDR1 is DFQATT and CDR2 is SNEGSKA (reference sequence). CDR3 nucleotide sequence: TGCAGTGCCCAGGACCTAGCGGGAGGTTTGTACGAGCAGTACTTC. Protein product: CSAQDLAGGLYEQYF.

This clonotype has at least ten counts. The genes are TRBV6-1 and TRBJ2-2, with D possibly being TRBD1 or TRBD2 (7 bases each). Looked up from germline, CDR1 is MNHNS and CDR2 is SASEGT. V lost 5 bases, J lost 6 bases, and 19 bases lay in between. The CDR3 is made up of 16 amino acids. CDR3 protein: CASSTMGRGLPGELFF. Here the CDR3 DNA reads TGTGCCAGCAGTACCATGGGGAGGGGGCTGCCCGGGGAGCTGTTTTTT.

The V gene is TRBV11-2, the J gene TRBJ2-7; 7 bases agree with TRBD1. This CDR3 spans 18 amino acids. Germline V CDR1 and CDR2: SGHAT, FQNNGV. V dropped 1 base and J dropped 1; count of bases not matched to a gene: 13. CDR3 loop: CASSLGGLGDRRSYEQYF. CDR3 in DNA: TGTGCCAGCAGCTTAGGCGGGTTGGGGGACAGACGATCCTACGAGCAGTACTTC.

Here the CDR3 DNA reads TGCGCCAGCGTCAGAGATGCCCCCTACAATGAGCAGTTCTTC. It yields the protein CASVRDAPYNEQFF. The J gene is TRBJ2-1, the V gene TRBV5-1; D unresolved. Germline assignment: CDR1 SGHRS and CDR2 YFSETQ. There are 14 residues in the CDR3. Trimming took off 7 bases at V and 2 bases at J, with 13 bases between the two ends.

The V call is TRBV28, the J call TRBJ2-1, with 10 positions matching TRBD2. V lost 3 bases, J lost 1 base, and 3 bases stayed unmatched. Germline V CDR1 and CDR2: MDHEN, SYDVKM. CDR3 length: 16 residues. The CDR3 bases are TGTGCCAGCAGTTTTACGGGACTAGCGTCCTACAATGAGCAGTTCTTC. It encodes CASSFTGLASYNEQFF.